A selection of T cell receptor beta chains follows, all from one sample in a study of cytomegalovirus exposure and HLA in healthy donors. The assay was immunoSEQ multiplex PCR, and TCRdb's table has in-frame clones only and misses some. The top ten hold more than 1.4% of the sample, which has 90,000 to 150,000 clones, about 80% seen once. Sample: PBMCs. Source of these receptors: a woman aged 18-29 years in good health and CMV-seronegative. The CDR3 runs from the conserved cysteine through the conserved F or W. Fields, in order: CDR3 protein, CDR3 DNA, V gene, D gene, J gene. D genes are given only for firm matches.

cdr3_aa: CASSEVQGAPFEQYF
cdr3_nt: TGTGCCAGCAGTGAAGTTCAAGGGGCCCCTTTTGAGCAGTACTTC
v_call: TRBV6-1
d_call: -
j_call: TRBJ2-7

cdr3_aa: CSGTGGNGYTF
cdr3_nt: TGCAGCGGTACAGGGGGCAACGGCTACACCTTC
v_call: TRBV29-1
d_call: TRBD1
j_call: TRBJ1-2

cdr3_aa: CAIRIDRSNEKLFF
cdr3_nt: TGTGCCATCCGGATCGACAGAAGTAATGAAAAACTGTTTTTT
v_call: TRBV7-9
d_call: -
j_call: TRBJ1-4

cdr3_aa: CSAQTSGEQYF
cdr3_nt: TGCAGTGCCCAGACTAGCGGGGAGCAGTACTTC
v_call: TRBV20-1
d_call: TRBD2
j_call: TRBJ2-7

cdr3_aa: CAWSEGEGGTEAFF
cdr3_nt: TGTGCCTGGAGTGAGGGGGAGGGGGGCACTGAAGCTTTCTTT
v_call: TRBV30
d_call: -
j_call: TRBJ1-1

cdr3_aa: CASSPNRDRTYEQYF
cdr3_nt: TGTGCCAGCAGCCCCAACCGGGACAGAACCTACGAGCAGTACTTC
v_call: TRBV11-3
d_call: TRBD1
j_call: TRBJ2-7

cdr3_aa: CAISERQGALFTF
cdr3_nt: TGTGCCATCAGTGAGAGACAGGGGGCCCTTTTTACCTTC
v_call: TRBV10-3
d_call: TRBD1
j_call: TRBJ1-2

cdr3_aa: CASSYSRDSEQYF
cdr3_nt: TGTGCCAGCAGTTACTCGAGAGACAGCGAGCAGTACTTC
v_call: TRBV6-5
d_call: -
j_call: TRBJ2-7

cdr3_aa: CASGETAHTAGSPEQYF
cdr3_nt: TGTGCTAGTGGTGAAACCGCCCATACGGCGGGCTCTCCCGAGCAGTACTTC
v_call: TRBV12-5
d_call: -
j_call: TRBJ2-7

cdr3_aa: CASSLRHLSQETQYF
cdr3_nt: TGTGCCAGCAGTTTAAGACACCTGTCCCAAGAGACCCAGTACTTC
v_call: TRBV27
d_call: -
j_call: TRBJ2-5

cdr3_aa: CASSGLRGHEQYF
cdr3_nt: TGTGCCAGCTCAGGCCTCAGGGGTCACGAGCAGTACTTC
v_call: TRBV18
d_call: -
j_call: TRBJ2-7

cdr3_aa: CASSEAGTVKETQYF
cdr3_nt: TGTGCCAGCAGTGAAGCGGGGACAGTAAAAGAGACCCAGTACTTC
v_call: TRBV2
d_call: TRBD1
j_call: TRBJ2-5

cdr3_aa: CASSLGQVWGEQYF
cdr3_nt: TGTGCCAGCAGCTTAGGACAGGTCTGGGGGGAGCAGTACTTC
v_call: TRBV7-9
d_call: -
j_call: TRBJ2-7